This paragraph covers one T cell receptor (beta chain) sequence. Antigen specificity is unknown. This sample is drawn from a study of T-cell reconstitution after alpha-beta-depleted transplantation in children. Findings and caveats of the study: The high TCRbeta diversity at day 60 in some patients came from surviving recipient T cells and thymic progenitors. Fresh T-cell production supplied most of the T-cell counts and diversity seen one year after transplant. Reported findings indicate that, about two months after transplant, alpha-beta T cells came from several hundred expanded clones, which were derived from non-depleted graft cells.

Per the germline V gene, CDR1 is LGHNA and CDR2 is YNFKEQ. The CDR3 contains 15 residues. V was clipped by 3 bases and J by 0 bases; unmatched bases: 1. Researchers prepared the TCRbeta library using unique molecular identifiers, the study reports. TCRdb redid the calling of the PCR reads with MiXCR, one entry per CDR3 protein. Of roughly 100,000 distinct CDR3 sequences in the sample, 7.5% to 9.5% were seen once. The material sequenced was PBMCs, taken before TCRalphabeta/CD19-depleted stem cell transplant. The chain couples TRBV4-2 to TRBJ1-5; 8 positions match TRBD1. This receptor was obtained from a boy between 2 and 10 years old with acute lymphoblastic leukemia, due to receive a stem cell transplant. The CDR3, as DNA: TGTGCCAGCAGCCAGACAGGGGATAGCAATCAGCCCCAGCATTTT. Translation: CASSQTGDSNQPQHF.